A single T cell receptor (beta chain) is shown here with its context. The sample originates from a study of blood T cell repertoires in COVID-19. Background on the study: The study drew acute and convalescent COVID-19 samples from the United States, Italy and Spain. PBMCs, B-cell-depleted T cells, or T cells were the source of the cDNA or gDNA that made up the material.

Authors' methods: Reference gene primer amplification in the assay estimated nucleated cell counts. TCRdb keeps only in-frame clones here, not all; method: immunoSEQ multiplex PCR. Clonal size and the V and J genes are those of that table, whereas D and trimming came from the DNA. Of fewer than 25,000 clones listed, 70% to 90% are singletons. CDR1 and CDR2 from the germline V gene are MNHEY and SMNVEV (reference sequence). CDR3 length: 13 amino acids. The V and J ends lost 5 bases and 8 bases respectively, with 15 bases between them. This receptor was obtained from a human donor with acute or convalescent COVID-19. The donor label of this sample is uncertain. The chain links TRBV27 to TRBJ1-1, with no clear D. Sample: peripheral blood. CDR3 in amino acids: CASSPSHGDEAFF. The CDR3 region has the DNA TGTGCCAGCAGTCCATCACATGGAGACGAAGCTTTCTTT.